What follows are 21 T cell receptor beta chains derived from one specimen sequenced in a study of shared clonotypes between healthy human individuals. Naive-designated CD8 cells lacked CD45RO, were positively enriched for CCR7, and omitted terminally differentiated effector memory CD45RA+ cells. Sequencing used immunoSEQ multiplex PCR; TCRdb keeps in-frame clones, though not all of them. Of about 2,200,000 clones listed, under 95% are singletons. Sequencing input: naive CD8+ T cells from PBMCs. The source is a man between 18 and 35 years old in good health. Some clones in this sample may be carry-over from other donors' samples.

In regard to this clone: Other DNA sequences in this specimen translate into the identical CDR3. This chain links TRBV27 with TRBJ1-5; possible D gene TRBD1, 5 bases. The CDR3 sequence is 15 residues long. Germline CDR1 and CDR2: MNHEY and SMNVEV (reference sequence). Trimming left V 0 bases short and J 2 bases short, with 8 bases between. This CDR3 reads CASSLSGGGNQPQHF. The CDR3 region has the DNA TGTGCCAGCAGTTTATCGGGGGGTGGCAATCAGCCCCAGCATTTT.

This sequence joins TRBV6-4 and TRBJ2-1, with 9 positions matching TRBD1. The CDR3 length is 16 residues. The V and J ends lost 6 bases and 0 bases, in that order; junction bases with no gene match: 6. Germline values: CDR1 MRHNA, CDR2 SNTAGT. CDR3 region: CASRGTGKNSYNEQFF. The CDR3 DNA reads as TGTGCCAGCAGGGGGACAGGGAAGAACTCCTACAATGAGCAGTTCTTC.

Points on this clone: Other DNA sequences of this sample code for an identical CDR3. The chain links TRBV9 to TRBJ1-2; no firm D call. Germline V gene lookup returns CDR1 SGDLS and CDR2 YYNGEE. Trimming cost V 2 bases and J 2 bases, with 7 bases left between them. The CDR3 has 13 residues. This chain's CDR3 is CASSVPGNYGYTF. In DNA form, the CDR3 reads TGTGCCAGCAGCGTGCCCGGAAACTATGGCTACACCTTC.

In DNA, the CDR3 is TGTGCCAGCAGCCTGTCGGGAGGGCCTTACGAGCAGTACTTC. Its translation: CASSLSGGPYEQYF. This sequence joins TRBV5-8 and TRBJ2-7, with 8 bases matching TRBD2. From germline, CDR1 is SGHTS and CDR2 YDEGEE. J was trimmed by 4 bases and V by 4 bases; bases with no gene match: 7. The CDR3 runs to 14 residues.

In this sample, this clone turned up once. V and J are TRBV14 and TRBJ2-7, with D perhaps matching TRBD2 (7 bases). V was pared by 3 bases and J by 6 bases, with 12 bases between. The CDR3 spans 13 residues. Per the germline V gene, CDR1 is SGHDN and CDR2 is FVKESK. The CDR3 is CASSHLGGLEQYF. The CDR3 DNA is TGTGCCAGCAGCCATCTGGGGGGGCTCGAGCAGTACTTC.

CDR3 amino acids: CASSLSLDRLNEQFF. The DNA for the CDR3 is TGTGCCAGCAGTTTATCATTGGACAGGCTTAATGAGCAGTTCTTC. V and J are TRBV27 and TRBJ2-1, with TRBD1 identical over 7 bases. Losses at the gene ends were 0 bases for V and 7 bases for J; bases not matched to a gene: 6. Germline lookup yields CDR1 MNHEY and CDR2 SMNVEV (reference sequence). This CDR3 comprises 15 residues.

The chain employs TRBV27 and TRBJ1-1, with TRBD1 matching over 8 bases. V lost 6 bases and J lost 4; bases outside the gene matches: 7. Germline CDR1 reads MNHEY; CDR2 reads SMNVEV (reference sequence). The CDR3 has 14 amino acids. Here the CDR3 reads CASRLLQGGTEAFF. The CDR3 bases are TGTGCCAGCAGGCTCCTACAGGGGGGCACTGAAGCTTTCTTT.

This clone occurred once. The chain has TRBV9 and TRBJ1-5; weak D call: TRBD1 (6 bases). CDR1 is SGDLS, CDR2 YYNGEE, per germline. V was pared by 1 base and J by 3 bases, with 11 bases between. The CDR3 runs to 15 residues. CDR3 in DNA: TGTGCCAGCAGCGTAAACGGACAGACCAATCAGCCCCAGCATTTT. Amino acids: CASSVNGQTNQPQHF.

The count of this clone is one. The chain couples TRBV28 to TRBJ2-5, with 7 bases fitting TRBD1. The ends lost 1 base at V and 5 bases at J; junction bases unmatched: 7. The CDR3 loop spans 15 amino acids. Germline loops: CDR1 MDHEN, CDR2 SYDVKM. CDR3 sequence (DNA): TGTGCCAGCAGTTTATACAGGGGAAGTGAGGAGACCCAGTACTTC. Its translation is CASSLYRGSEETQYF.

This chain uses TRBV28 with TRBJ2-1; the D gene is possibly TRBD1 (6 bases). The germline CDR1 and CDR2 sequences are MDHEN and SYDVKM. Trimming pared 6 bases from V and 0 bases from J, leaving 12 bases between. CDR3 length: 15 residues. DNA of the CDR3: TGTGCCAGCAGAATTTACAGGGACTCCTACAATGAGCAGTTCTTC. This gives the protein CASRIYRDSYNEQFF.

This clone is a singleton in its sample. V gene TRBV18 combines with J gene TRBJ1-2; D is possibly TRBD1 (5 bases). V was trimmed by 0 bases and J by 4 bases, leaving 9 bases between them. Germline assignment: CDR1 KGHSH and CDR2 LQKENI. There are 14 residues in the CDR3. The CDR3 bases are TGTGCCAGCTCACCACCCCAGGGCCCCTATGGCTACACCTTC. Its protein product is CASSPPQGPYGYTF.

This chain uses TRBV6-6 with TRBJ2-3; 13 nucleotides match TRBD2. The CDR3 totals 13 residues. Germline-derived CDR1 and CDR2 are MNHNY and SVGAGI (reference sequence). V dropped 11 bases and J dropped 4; count of bases not matched to a gene: 3. This chain's CDR3 is CAVTSGRADTQYF. The CDR3 DNA reads TGTGCCGTCACTAGCGGGAGGGCAGATACGCAGTATTTT.

The chain combines TRBV7-3 with TRBJ2-3; the match to TRBD2 covers 10 bases. Germline trimming cut 2 bases from V and 2 bases from J; bases unmatched to any gene: 7. The CDR3 has 17 amino acids. The germline gives CDR1 SGHTA, CDR2 FQGTGA. The CDR3, as DNA: TGTGCCAGCAGCTTAGGTATCACTAGCGGGGTCACAGATACGCAGTATTTT. The encoded protein is CASSLGITSGVTDTQYF.

The CDR3 DNA reads as TGCAGCGTTGTGCAGGCCCCTGGCACAGATACGCAGTATTTT. It translates to CSVVQAPGTDTQYF. This chain links TRBV29-1 with TRBJ2-3; D is ambiguous. The V end lost 4 bases, the J end lost 1 base, and 12 bases lay between the germline ends. Germline V gene lookup returns CDR1 SQVTM and CDR2 ANQGSEA. The CDR3 spans 14 residues.

The V and J genes are TRBV5-5 and TRBJ2-7; no reliable D call. Trimming took off 4 bases at V and 0 bases at J, with 14 bases between the two ends. Germline lookup yields CDR1 SGHKS and CDR2 YYEKEE (reference sequence). CDR3 length: 15 residues. CDR3 loop: CASSHAASLSYEQYF. DNA of the CDR3: TGTGCCAGCAGCCATGCGGCGAGTCTCTCCTACGAGCAGTACTTC.

This clone was picked up one time. The chain couples TRBV11-3 to TRBJ2-1; D gene unclear. The CDR3 has 14 residues. V dropped 6 bases and J dropped 5 bases, with 14 bases sitting between them. Germline V lookup: CDR1 SGHNT, CDR2 YENEEA. The CDR3, as DNA: TGTGCCAGCAGTCTTAGCCGGGCAAACAATGAGCAGTTCTTC. Its translation: CASSLSRANNEQFF.

This chain links TRBV19 with TRBJ2-7; D may be TRBD2 (5 bases). This CDR3 comprises 15 residues. Trimming took off 3 bases at V and 1 base at J, with 13 bases between the two ends. Per germline, CDR1 LNHDA and CDR2 SQIVND (reference sequence). The DNA of the CDR3 is TGTGCCAGTAGTATCGGGTTCGGGGATTCCTACGAGCAGTACTTC. Residues: CASSIGFGDSYEQYF.

The chain couples TRBV7-9 to TRBJ2-7; D is perhaps TRBD2 (6 bases). Germline loops: CDR1 SEHNR, CDR2 FQNEAQ (reference sequence). With 5 bases removed from V and 7 bases from J, the gap between germline ends came to 18 bases. This CDR3 has 14 amino acids. CDR3 residues: CASSTGDWPWEQYF. CDR3 coding DNA: TGTGCCAGCAGCACCGGGGACTGGCCTTGGGAGCAGTACTTC. Supplemented by reference TRBV7-9 and TRBJ2-7, the full variable domain reads DTGVSQNPRHKITKRGQNVTFRCDPISEHNRLYWYRQTLGQGPEFLTYFQNEAQLEKSRLLSDRFSAERPKGSFSTLEIQRTEQGDSAMYLCASSTGDWPWEQYFGPGTRLTVT.

The rearrangement joins TRBV11-3 to TRBJ2-1; 7 bases are a match to TRBD1. The junction had 8 bases not matched to a gene; V was cut back by 6 bases and J by 6 bases. In germline, CDR1 is SGHNT, CDR2 YENEEA. The CDR3 spans 14 residues. In DNA form, the CDR3 reads TGTGCCAGCAGACCAAGACAGGGAGCCAATGAGCAGTTCTTC. As protein: CASRPRQGANEQFF.

The V gene is TRBV11-2, the J gene TRBJ2-1, with 8 nucleotides matching TRBD2. Germline trimming cut 5 bases from V and 8 bases from J; bases unmatched to any gene: 11. The germline V gene encodes CDR1 SGHAT and CDR2 FQNNGV. The CDR3 runs 15 residues. The CDR3 coding sequence is TGTGCCAGCAGCCCCTCTCGCGGGAGGATCCATGAGCAGTTCTTC. Its translation: CASSPSRGRIHEQFF.

This clone was observed once. The gene calls are TRBV19 and TRBJ2-1; TRBD1 matches 8 bases. The length of the CDR3 is 12 residues. Germline CDR1 reads LNHDA; CDR2 reads SQIVND (reference sequence). The V gene end was trimmed by 10 bases and the J gene end by 7 bases; junction bases not matched to a gene: 6. This CDR3 is CATRNRGNEQFF. The CDR3 DNA reads as TGTGCCACTAGAAACAGGGGGAATGAGCAGTTCTTC.